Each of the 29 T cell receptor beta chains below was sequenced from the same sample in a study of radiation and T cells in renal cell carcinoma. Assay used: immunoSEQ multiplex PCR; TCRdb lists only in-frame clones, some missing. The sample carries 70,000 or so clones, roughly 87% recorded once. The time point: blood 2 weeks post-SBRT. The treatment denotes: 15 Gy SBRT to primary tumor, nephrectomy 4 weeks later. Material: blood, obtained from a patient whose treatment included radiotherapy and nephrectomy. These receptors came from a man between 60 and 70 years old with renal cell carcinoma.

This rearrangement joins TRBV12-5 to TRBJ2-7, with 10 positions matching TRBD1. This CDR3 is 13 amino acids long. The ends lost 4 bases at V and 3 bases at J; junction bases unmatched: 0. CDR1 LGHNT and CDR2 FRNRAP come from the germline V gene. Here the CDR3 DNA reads TGTGCTAGTGGTTGGGACAGGGGCTACGAGCAGTACTTC. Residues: CASGWDRGYEQYF.

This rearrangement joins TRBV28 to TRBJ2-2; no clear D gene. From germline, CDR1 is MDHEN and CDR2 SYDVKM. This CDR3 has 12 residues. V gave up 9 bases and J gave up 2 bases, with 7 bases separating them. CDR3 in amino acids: CASKPNTGELFF. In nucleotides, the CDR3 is TGTGCCAGTAAACCAAACACCGGGGAGCTGTTTTTT.

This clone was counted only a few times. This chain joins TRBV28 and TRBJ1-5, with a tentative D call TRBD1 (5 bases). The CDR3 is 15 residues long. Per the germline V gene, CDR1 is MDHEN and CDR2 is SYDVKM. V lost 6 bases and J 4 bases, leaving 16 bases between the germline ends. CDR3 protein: CASSLPTGLNQPQHF. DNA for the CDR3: TGTGCCAGCAGCCTCCCAACGGGACTGAATCAGCCCCAGCATTTT.

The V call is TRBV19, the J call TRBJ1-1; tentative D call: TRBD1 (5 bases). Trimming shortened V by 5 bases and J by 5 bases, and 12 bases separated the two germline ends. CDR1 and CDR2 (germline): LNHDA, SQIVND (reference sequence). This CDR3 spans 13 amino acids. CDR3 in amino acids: CASSEPPGTEAFF. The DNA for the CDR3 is TGTGCCAGTAGTGAACCCCCAGGGACTGAAGCTTTCTTT.

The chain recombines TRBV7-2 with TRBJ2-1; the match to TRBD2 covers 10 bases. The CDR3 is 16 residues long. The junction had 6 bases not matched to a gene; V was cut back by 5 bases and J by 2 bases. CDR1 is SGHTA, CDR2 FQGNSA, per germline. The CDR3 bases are TGTGCCAGCAGCGGACGGGGGACTAGCGCCTACAATGAGCAGTTCTTC. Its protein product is CASSGRGTSAYNEQFF.

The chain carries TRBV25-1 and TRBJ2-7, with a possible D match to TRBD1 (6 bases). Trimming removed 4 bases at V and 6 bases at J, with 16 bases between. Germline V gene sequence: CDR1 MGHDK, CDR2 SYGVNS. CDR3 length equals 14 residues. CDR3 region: CASSGLMAGAEQYF. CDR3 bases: TGTGCCAGCAGTGGACTCATGGCAGGGGCCGAGCAGTACTTC.

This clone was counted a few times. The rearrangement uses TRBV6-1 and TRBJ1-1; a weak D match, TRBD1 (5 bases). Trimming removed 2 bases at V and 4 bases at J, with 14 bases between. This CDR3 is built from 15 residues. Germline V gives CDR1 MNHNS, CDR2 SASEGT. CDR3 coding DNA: TGTGCCAGCAGTGAACTCGGCGGACACAGCACTGAAGCTTTCTTT. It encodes CASSELGGHSTEAFF.

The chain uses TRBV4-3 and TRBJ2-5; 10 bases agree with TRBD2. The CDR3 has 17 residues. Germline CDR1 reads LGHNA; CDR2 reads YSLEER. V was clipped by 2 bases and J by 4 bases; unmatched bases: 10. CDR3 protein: CASSQSLAGVFGETQYF. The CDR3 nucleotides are TGCGCCAGCAGCCAAAGCCTAGCGGGAGTTTTCGGAGAGACCCAGTACTTC.

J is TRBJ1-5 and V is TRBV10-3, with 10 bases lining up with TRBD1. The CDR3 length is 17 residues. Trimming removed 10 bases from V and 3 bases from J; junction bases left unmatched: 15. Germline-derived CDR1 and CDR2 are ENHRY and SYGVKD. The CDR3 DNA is TGTGCCACGAACCCCGGGACAGGGGCGGCGACCAATCAGCCCCAGCATTTT. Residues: CATNPGTGAATNQPQHF.

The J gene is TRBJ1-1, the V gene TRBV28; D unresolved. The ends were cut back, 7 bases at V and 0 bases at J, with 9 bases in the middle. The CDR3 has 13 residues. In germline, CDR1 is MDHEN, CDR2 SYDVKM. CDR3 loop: CASINWVNTEAFF. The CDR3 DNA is TGTGCCAGCATCAACTGGGTGAACACTGAAGCTTTCTTT.

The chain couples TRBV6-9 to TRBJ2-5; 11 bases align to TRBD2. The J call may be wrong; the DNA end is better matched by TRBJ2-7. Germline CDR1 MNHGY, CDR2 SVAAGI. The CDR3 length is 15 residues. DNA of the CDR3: TGTGCCAGCAGTTACCCTAGCGGGAGGCCCTACGAGCAGTACTTC. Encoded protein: CASSYPSGRPYEQYF.

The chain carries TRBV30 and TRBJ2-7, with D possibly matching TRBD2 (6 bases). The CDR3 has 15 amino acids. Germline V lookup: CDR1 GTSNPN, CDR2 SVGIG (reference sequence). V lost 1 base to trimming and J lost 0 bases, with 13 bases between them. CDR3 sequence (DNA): TGTGCCTGGAGTGGAGAGCGGGCCGGCTCCTACGAGCAGTACTTC. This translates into CAWSGERAGSYEQYF.

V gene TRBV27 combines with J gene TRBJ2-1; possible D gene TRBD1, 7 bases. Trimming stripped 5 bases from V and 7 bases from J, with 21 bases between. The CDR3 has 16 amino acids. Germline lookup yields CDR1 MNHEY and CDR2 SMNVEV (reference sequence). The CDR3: CASSPWGDSPANEQFF. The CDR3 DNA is TGTGCCAGCAGTCCTTGGGGGGACAGCCCGGCGAATGAGCAGTTCTTC.

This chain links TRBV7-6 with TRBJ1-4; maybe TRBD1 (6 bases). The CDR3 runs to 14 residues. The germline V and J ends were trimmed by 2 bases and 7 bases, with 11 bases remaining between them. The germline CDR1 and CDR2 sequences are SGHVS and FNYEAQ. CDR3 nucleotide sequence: TGTGCCAGCAGCTTACAGGGGTTCGGTGAAAAACTGTTTTTT. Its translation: CASSLQGFGEKLFF.

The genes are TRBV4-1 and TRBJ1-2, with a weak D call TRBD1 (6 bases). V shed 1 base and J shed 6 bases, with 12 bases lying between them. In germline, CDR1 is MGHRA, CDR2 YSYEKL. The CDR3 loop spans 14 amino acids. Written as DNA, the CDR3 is TGCGCCAGCAGCCAAGCAACAGGGTATAATGGCTACACCTTC. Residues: CASSQATGYNGYTF.

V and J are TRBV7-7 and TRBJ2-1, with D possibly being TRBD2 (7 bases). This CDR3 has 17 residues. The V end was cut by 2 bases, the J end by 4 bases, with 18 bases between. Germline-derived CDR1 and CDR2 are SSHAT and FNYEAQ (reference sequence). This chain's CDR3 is CASSLWAEGGEYNEQFF. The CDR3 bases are TGTGCCAGCAGCTTATGGGCGGAGGGGGGGGAATACAATGAGCAGTTCTTC.

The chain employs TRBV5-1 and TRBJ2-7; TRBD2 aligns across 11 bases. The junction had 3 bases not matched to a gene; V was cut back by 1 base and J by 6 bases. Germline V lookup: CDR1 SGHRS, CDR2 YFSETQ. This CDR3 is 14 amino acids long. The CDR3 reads CASSLTSGSVEQYF. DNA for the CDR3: TGCGCCAGCAGCTTGACTAGCGGGAGCGTCGAGCAGTACTTC. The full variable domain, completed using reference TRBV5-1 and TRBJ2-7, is KAGVTQTPRYLIKTRGQQVTLSCSPISGHRSVSWYQQTPGQGLQFLFEYFSETQRNKGNFPGRFSGRQFSNSRSEMNVSTLELGDSALYLCASSLTSGSVEQYFGPGTRLTVT.

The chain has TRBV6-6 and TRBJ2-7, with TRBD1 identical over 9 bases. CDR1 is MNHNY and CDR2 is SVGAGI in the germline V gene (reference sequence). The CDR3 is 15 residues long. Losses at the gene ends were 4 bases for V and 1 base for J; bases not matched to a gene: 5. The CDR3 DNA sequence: TGTGCCAGCAGTTCCCGGGACAGGGCGTCCTACGAGCAGTACTTC. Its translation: CASSSRDRASYEQYF.

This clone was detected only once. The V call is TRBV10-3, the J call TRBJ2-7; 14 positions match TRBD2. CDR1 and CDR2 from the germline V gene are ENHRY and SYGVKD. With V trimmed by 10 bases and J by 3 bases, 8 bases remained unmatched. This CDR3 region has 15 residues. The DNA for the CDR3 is TGTGCCACCGGGACTAGCGGGGGAATACTCTACGAGCAGTACTTC. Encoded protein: CATGTSGGILYEQYF.

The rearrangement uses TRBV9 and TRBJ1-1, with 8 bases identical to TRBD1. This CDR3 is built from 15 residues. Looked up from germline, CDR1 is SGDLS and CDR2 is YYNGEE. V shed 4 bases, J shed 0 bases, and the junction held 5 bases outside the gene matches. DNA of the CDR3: TGTGCCAGCAGCCCACAGGGGGAAGTGAACACTGAAGCTTTCTTT. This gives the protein CASSPQGEVNTEAFF.

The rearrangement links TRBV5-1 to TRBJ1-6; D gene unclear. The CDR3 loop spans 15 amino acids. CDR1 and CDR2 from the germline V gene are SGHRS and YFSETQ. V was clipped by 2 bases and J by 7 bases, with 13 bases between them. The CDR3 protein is CASSLREVGNSPLHF. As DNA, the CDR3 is TGCGCCAGCAGCTTAAGGGAGGTTGGAAATTCACCCCTCCACTTT.

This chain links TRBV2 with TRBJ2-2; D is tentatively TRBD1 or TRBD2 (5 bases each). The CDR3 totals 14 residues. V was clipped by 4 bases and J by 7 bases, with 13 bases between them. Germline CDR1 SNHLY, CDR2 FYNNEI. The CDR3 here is CASSAQAGGGELFF. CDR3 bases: TGTGCCAGCAGTGCACAGGCGGGCGGCGGGGAGCTGTTTTTT.

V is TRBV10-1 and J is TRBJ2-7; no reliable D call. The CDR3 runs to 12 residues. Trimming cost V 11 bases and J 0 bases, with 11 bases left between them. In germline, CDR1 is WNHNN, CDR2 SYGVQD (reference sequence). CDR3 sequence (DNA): TGCGCCGCCGGGTCGAGCTCCTACGAGCAGTACTTC. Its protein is CAAGSSSYEQYF.

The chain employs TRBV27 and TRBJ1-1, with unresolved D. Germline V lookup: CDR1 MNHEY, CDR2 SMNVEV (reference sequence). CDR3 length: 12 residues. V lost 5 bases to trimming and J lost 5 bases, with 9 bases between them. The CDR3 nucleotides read TGTGCCAGCAGTCCGTCGGGGACTGAAGCTTTCTTT. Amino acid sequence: CASSPSGTEAFF.

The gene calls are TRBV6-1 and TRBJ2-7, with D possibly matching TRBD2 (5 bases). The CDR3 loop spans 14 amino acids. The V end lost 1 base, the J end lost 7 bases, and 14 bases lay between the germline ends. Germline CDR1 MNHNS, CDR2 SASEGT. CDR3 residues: CASSEERWQGEQYF. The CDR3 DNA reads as TGTGCCAGCAGTGAAGAGCGGTGGCAAGGGGAGCAGTACTTC.

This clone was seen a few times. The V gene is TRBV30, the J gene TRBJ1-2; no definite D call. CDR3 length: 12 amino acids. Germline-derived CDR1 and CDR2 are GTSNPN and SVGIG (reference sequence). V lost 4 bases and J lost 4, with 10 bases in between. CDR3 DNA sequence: TGTGCCTGGAAAGGTATCGGCTATGGCTACACCTTC. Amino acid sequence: CAWKGIGYGYTF.

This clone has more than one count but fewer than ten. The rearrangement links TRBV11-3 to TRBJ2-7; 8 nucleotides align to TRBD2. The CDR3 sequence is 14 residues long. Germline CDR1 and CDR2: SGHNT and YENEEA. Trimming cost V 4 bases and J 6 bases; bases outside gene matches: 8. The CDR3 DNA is TGTGCCAGCAGCTCCTCAAGCGGGAGCCTCGAGCAGTACTTC. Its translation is CASSSSSGSLEQYF.

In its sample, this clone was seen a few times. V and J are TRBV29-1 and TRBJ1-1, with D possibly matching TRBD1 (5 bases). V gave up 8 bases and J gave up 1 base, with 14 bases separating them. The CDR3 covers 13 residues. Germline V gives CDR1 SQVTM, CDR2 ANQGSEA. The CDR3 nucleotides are TGCAGCTTCTCAGCTGGGGGGAACACTGAAGCTTTCTTT. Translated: CSFSAGGNTEAFF.

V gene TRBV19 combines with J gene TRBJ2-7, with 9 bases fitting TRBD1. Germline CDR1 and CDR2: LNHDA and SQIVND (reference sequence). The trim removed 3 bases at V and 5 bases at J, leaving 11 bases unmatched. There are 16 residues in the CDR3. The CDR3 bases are TGTGCCAGTAGTATCTTACCGGGACAGGGAGCCCACGAGCAGTACTTC. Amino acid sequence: CASSILPGQGAHEQYF.